The 18 T cell receptor beta chains below all came from one sample that was sequenced in a study of blood T cell repertoires in COVID-19. The repertoire was sequenced with immunoSEQ multiplex PCR; TCRdb's copy has only in-frame clones and lacks some. The table shows 200,000 to 250,000 clones, with more than 75% occurring only once. Sequencing was performed on PBMCs or T cells enriched from blood (not recorded which). These receptors all come from a woman in her forties or fifties who had recovered from COVID-19.

The rearrangement joins TRBV7-2 to TRBJ1-2; 11 bases agree with TRBD1. The trim removed 7 bases at V and 1 base at J, leaving 2 bases unmatched. CDR1 SGHTA and CDR2 FQGNSA come from the germline V gene. CDR3 length: 14 amino acids. CDR3 sequence reads: CASTGTGGNYGYTF. The CDR3 coding sequence is TGTGCCAGCACCGGGACAGGGGGTAACTATGGCTACACCTTC.

This clone was seen once. The CDR3 region is CASSGTVAGSYNEQFF. The CDR3 DNA is TGCGCCAGCAGTGGGACCGTAGCGGGCTCCTACAATGAGCAGTTCTTC. The rearrangement uses TRBV10-1 and TRBJ2-1, with 7 bases matching TRBD2. Germline CDR1 is WNHNN and CDR2 is SYGVQD (reference sequence). V lost 4 bases to trimming and J lost 0 bases; unmatched junction nucleotides: 6. The CDR3 is 16 residues long.

This chain connects TRBV5-5 to TRBJ1-2; perhaps TRBD1 as D (5 bases). CDR1 is SGHKS and CDR2 is YYEKEE in the germline V gene (reference sequence). Deletions cut 0 bases from V and 4 bases from J, with 13 bases between. The CDR3 length is 15 residues. CDR3 region: CASSLDGGEIYGYTF. DNA for the CDR3: TGTGCCAGCAGCTTGGACGGAGGGGAGATCTATGGCTACACCTTC.

The genes are TRBV7-3 and TRBJ2-5; maybe TRBD2 (5 bases). The length of the CDR3 is 15 residues. Trimming shortened V by 5 bases and J by 2 bases, and 15 bases separated the two germline ends. Germline CDR1 SGHTA, CDR2 FQGTGA. The CDR3 DNA reads TGTGCCAGCAGCCCAATCCCGGGAAAGCAAGAGACCCAGTACTTC. Residues: CASSPIPGKQETQYF.

The chain has TRBV30 and TRBJ1-1; D remains unclear. The germline gives CDR1 GTSNPN, CDR2 SVGIG (reference sequence). The CDR3 extends over 13 amino acids. V dropped 4 bases and J dropped 1 base, with 10 bases sitting between them. CDR3 nucleotide sequence: TGTGCCTGGAAAGCCGCAAGGAACACTGAAGCTTTCTTT. Residues: CAWKAARNTEAFF.

This clone was seen more than once but under ten times. This chain links TRBV5-1 with TRBJ2-2, with D tentatively TRBD1 (6 bases). V dropped 3 bases and J dropped 4 bases, with 10 bases sitting between them. CDR1 and CDR2 from the germline V gene are SGHRS and YFSETQ. This CDR3 contains 14 residues. CDR3 nucleotide sequence: TGCGCCAGCAGCTCCGGACAGCTCACCGGGGAGCTGTTTTTT. This codes for CASSSGQLTGELFF.

About this clone itself: The sample has other DNA sequences that encode this CDR3 too. V usage is TRBV5-8 and J usage is TRBJ1-3; D gene uncertain. V was cut by 1 base and J by 1 base, with 6 bases left in between. In germline, CDR1 is SGHTS, CDR2 YDEGEE. The length of the CDR3 is 14 residues. In nucleotides, the CDR3 is TGTGCCAGCAGCTTGAGAGGATCTGGAAACACCATATATTTT. Protein product: CASSLRGSGNTIYF. Combining the CDR3 with reference TRBV5-8 and TRBJ1-3 gives the whole variable domain EAGVTQSPTHLIKTRGQQATLRCSPISGHTSVYWYQQALGLGLQFLLWYDEGEERNRGNFPPRFSGRQFPNYSSELNVNALELEDSALYLCASSLRGSGNTIYFGEGSWLTVV.

The chain uses TRBV5-1 and TRBJ2-1, with D possibly being TRBD1 (6 bases). V shed 1 base and J shed 12 bases, with 23 bases lying between them. Germline V gives CDR1 SGHRS, CDR2 YFSETQ. The CDR3 is made up of 16 amino acids. The CDR3 region has the DNA TGCGCCAGCAGCTTGTCTAGAGACACGGGTGGGGGCAGGCAGTTCTTC. Translation: CASSLSRDTGGGRQFF.

The rearrangement links TRBV5-5 to TRBJ2-7; TRBD1 aligns across 7 bases. The CDR3 is 16 amino acids. Per germline, CDR1 SGHKS and CDR2 YYEKEE (reference sequence). After removal of 4 bases from V and 7 bases from J, the junction contained 17 bases not matched to a gene. CDR3 bases: TGTGCCAGCAGCCACCGACAGGGTCTGCCCCTGCGGGAGCAGTACTTC. Its translation is CASSHRQGLPLREQYF.

This clone has more than one count but fewer than ten. J is TRBJ2-3 and V is TRBV3-1 (or the pseudogene TRBV3-2), with 12 nucleotides matching TRBD2. There are 16 residues in the CDR3. V trimming: 1 base; J trimming: 3 bases; junction bases outside the gene matches: 2. CDR1 is LGHDT and CDR2 is YNNKEL in the germline V gene (reference sequence). CDR3 in DNA: TGTGCCAGCAGCCAAGGACTAGCGGGAGTGACAGATACGCAGTATTTT. Protein sequence: CASSQGLAGVTDTQYF.

The rearrangement joins TRBV2 to TRBJ1-1; D is uncertain. CDR1 and CDR2 (germline): SNHLY, FYNNEI. With 9 bases removed from V and 1 base from J, the gap between germline ends came to 12 bases. CDR3 length equals 13 residues. The CDR3 protein is CASSGSRNTEAFF. The CDR3 DNA follows: TGTGCCAGTTCGGGGTCCCGGAACACTGAAGCTTTCTTT.

This chain uses TRBV15 with TRBJ2-7, with D perhaps matching TRBD2 (6 bases). The length of the CDR3 is 16 residues. V lost 8 bases to trimming and J lost 9 bases, with 29 bases between them. The germline V gene encodes CDR1 LNHNV and CDR2 YYDKDF (reference sequence). The CDR3 bases are TGTGCCACCGCCAATCCCACTCTAGCGCCCGCCCCTCGGCAGTACTTC. This codes for CATANPTLAPAPRQYF. Full variable domain (missing parts from reference TRBV15 and TRBJ2-7): DAMVIQNPRYQVTQFGKPVTLSCSQTLNHNVMYWYQQKSSQAPKLLFHYYDKDFNNEADTPDNFQSRRPNTSFCFLDIRSPGLGDTAMYLCATANPTLAPAPRQYFGPGTRLTVT.

The chain carries TRBV18 and TRBJ2-1, with 10 nucleotides matching TRBD2. Germline assignment: CDR1 KGHSH and CDR2 LQKENI. The CDR3 contains 15 residues. Trimming at V came to 1 base and at J to 9 bases, leaving 6 bases not matched to a gene. CDR3 loop: CASSPLLAGEGEQFF. The CDR3, as DNA: TGTGCCAGCTCACCACTTCTAGCGGGAGAAGGTGAGCAGTTCTTC.

J is TRBJ2-5 and V is TRBV27; tentative D call: TRBD2 (5 bases). V was clipped by 8 bases and J by 0 bases, with 16 bases between them. CDR1 and CDR2 from the germline V gene are MNHEY and SMNVEV (reference sequence). The CDR3 is made up of 15 amino acids. CDR3 loop: CASERLDWYQETQYF. The DNA of the CDR3 is TGTGCCAGCGAGCGGTTGGACTGGTACCAAGAGACCCAGTACTTC.

The V gene is TRBV9, the J gene TRBJ2-3; TRBD2 aligns across 10 bases. Germline V gives CDR1 SGDLS, CDR2 YYNGEE. The CDR3 is 17 residues long. The trim removed 0 bases at V and 5 bases at J, leaving 9 bases unmatched. The CDR3 bases are TGTGCCAGCAGCGTAGGCGCTAGCGGGAGTTTGAGAGATACGCAGTATTTT. Protein sequence: CASSVGASGSLRDTQYF.

The chain employs TRBV7-2 and TRBJ2-5; 8 bases agree with TRBD1. Germline assignment: CDR1 SGHTA and CDR2 FQGNSA. The length of the CDR3 is 14 residues. Trimming at V came to 5 bases and at J to 5 bases, leaving 7 bases not matched to a gene. The CDR3: CASSTDRAAETQYF. In DNA, the CDR3 is TGTGCCAGCAGCACGGACAGGGCGGCGGAGACCCAGTACTTC.

This rearrangement joins TRBV6-5 to TRBJ1-5, with D unclear. In germline, CDR1 is MNHEY, CDR2 SVGAGI. The CDR3 spans 14 residues. V was clipped by 2 bases and J by 9 bases, with 14 bases between them. CDR3 nucleotides: TGTGCCAGCAGTTACGGGCCCAGTAGTGGGCCCCAGCATTTT. It is translated as CASSYGPSSGPQHF.

This chain joins TRBV5-8 and TRBJ1-5, with D perhaps matching TRBD1 (6 bases). The CDR3 is 15 amino acids. The V end was cut by 0 bases, the J end by 3 bases, with 10 bases between. The germline V gene encodes CDR1 SGHTS and CDR2 YDEGEE. In nucleotides, the CDR3 is TGTGCCAGCAGCTTGGCCGGACAGTTCAATCAGCCCCAGCATTTT. Its protein is CASSLAGQFNQPQHF.